This is a list of T cell receptor beta chains from one sample in a study of response to subunit inactivated influenza vaccine. TCRdb called the RT-PCR reads again in MiXCR, with one record for every CDR3 protein. Of around 580,000 distinct CDR3 sequences listed, about 10% are singletons. The source was PBMCs from blood, collected on the day of vaccination. All receptors come from a man aged 50 or older who received an inactivated influenza vaccine. Each CDR3 is given with its conserved first and last residue. Fields, in order: J gene, V gene, D gene, clone size, CDR3 DNA, CDR3 protein. A D gene is named only where the DNA matches it firmly. Size tells how often a clone was seen (once, few, many) or the class of an expanded clone, and some rows leave it out.

TRBJ2-7 TRBV10-2 NA NA TGCGTCAGCAGTGAGTCGATGACTGGCCCCTACGAGCAGTACTTC CVSSESMTGPYEQYF
TRBJ2-7 TRBV12-3/TRBV12-4 NA NA TGTGCCAGCAACCAGGGGTCAGATATTGGCGAGCAGTACTTC CASNQGSDIGEQYF
TRBJ2-7 TRBV7-9 TRBD2 NA TGTGCCAGCAGCTCTATAGCGGGGGCCTTCTACGAGCAGTACTTC CASSSIAGAFYEQYF
TRBJ2-3 TRBV5-6 NA NA TGTGCCAGCAGCTTTTCAAGAGATACGCAGTATTTT CASSFSRDTQYF
TRBJ2-1 TRBV10-3 TRBD2 NA TGTGCCATCAGTGAGAGTGTCGGCGGGAGCTATGAGCAGTTCTTC CAISESVGGSYEQFF
TRBJ2-7 TRBV3-1 NA few TGTGCCAGCAGCCAAGATGGGGACTACGAGCAGTACTTC CASSQDGDYEQYF
TRBJ2-1 TRBV6-5 NA NA TGTGCCAGCAGTTACGGGTCAGCTTGGGGGACACCATACAATGAGCAGTTCTTC CASSYGSAWGTPYNEQFF
TRBJ2-1 TRBV14 TRBD1 few TGTGCCAGCAGCCGGAGGACAGGGTTCGCCTACAATGAGCAGTTCTTC CASSRRTGFAYNEQFF
TRBJ2-2 TRBV5-1 TRBD1 many TGCGCCAGCAGCCAAAAGGGACAGGGCGGCGGGGAGCTGTTTTTT CASSQKGQGGGELFF
TRBJ1-2 TRBV10-3 NA NA TGTGCCATCAGTGAACAAATAGGGGCCTATGGCTACACCTTC CAISEQIGAYGYTF
TRBJ1-6 TRBV3-1 NA NA TGTGCCAGCAGCCAAGATCTTCGGGACAACAGGTTATTCACCCTCCACTTT CASSQDLRDNRLFTLHF
TRBJ2-7 TRBV5-1 NA many TGCGCCAGCAGCTTGTGGGCGTCCTACGAGCAGTACTTC CASSLWASYEQYF
TRBJ1-5 TRBV7-9 NA NA TGTGTCAGCAGCGCCAGGGGAGGGTCGGAGCAGCCCCAGCATTTT CVSSARGGSEQPQHF
TRBJ2-1 TRBV9 NA NA TGTGCCAGCAGCTTCCGGAATTTCCAGCAGGATGAGCAGTTCTTC CASSFRNFQQDEQFF
TRBJ1-1 TRBV7-9 NA NA TGTGCCAGCAGCATCGACAGGAGGAACACTGAAGCTTTCTTT CASSIDRRNTEAFF
TRBJ2-5 TRBV7-9 TRBD2 NA TGTGCCAGCAGCTTACCCGCGGGGGGGTCCGAGACCCAGTACTTC CASSLPAGGSETQYF
TRBJ1-2 TRBV7-9 NA NA TGTGCCAGCAGCCGACGTTCCAGGGCTGCTGGCTACACCTTC CASSRRSRAAGYTF
TRBJ2-1 TRBV5-1 NA NA TGCGCCAGCAGCCCGATGGGCGGCTCCTACAATGAGCAGTTCTTC CASSPMGGSYNEQFF
TRBJ1-1 TRBV14 TRBD1 few TGTGCCAGCAGCCATCGGGACAGTCTAAGGAACACTGAAGCTTTCTTT CASSHRDSLRNTEAFF
TRBJ2-7 TRBV10-3 TRBD1 NA TGTGCCATCAGTGCTAGGACAGGGTCCTACGAGCAGTACTTC CAISARTGSYEQYF
TRBJ2-2 TRBV7-2 TRBD2 many TGTGCCACCCCCCGTGTCTTGCAAGCGGGAAGTACCGGGGAGCTGTTTTTT CATPRVLQAGSTGELFF
TRBJ2-3 TRBV6-1 TRBD1 NA TGTGCCAGCAGTGCTGAGGACAGGGGGCCAGATACGCAGTATTTT CASSAEDRGPDTQYF
TRBJ2-1 TRBV12-3/TRBV12-4 NA few TGTGCCAGCAGTCCGGTTGTCGGGGGCGAGCAGTTCTTC CASSPVVGGEQFF
TRBJ2-5 TRBV2 NA NA TGTGCCACTCGCGCACAGAGTATACAAGAGACCCAGTACTTC CATRAQSIQETQYF
TRBJ2-7 TRBV7-2 NA NA TGTGCCAGCAGCTTAAGGCCAAGGGCCACCTACGAGCAGTACTTC CASSLRPRATYEQYF
TRBJ1-1 TRBV3-1 NA few TGTGCCAGCAGCCATCCCCCCCAGAACACTGAAGCTTTCTTT CASSHPPQNTEAFF
TRBJ2-1 TRBV5-1 NA few TGCGCCAGCAGCCAACAATTGAATGAGCAGTTCTTC CASSQQLNEQFF
TRBJ2-3 TRBV20-1 NA few TGCAGTGCTCCACGGGCCAGGGTGGAAACAGATACGCAGTATTTT CSAPRARVETDTQYF
TRBJ1-1 TRBV18 NA NA TGTGCCAGCTCACCACCTAACCAACCTGAAGCTTTCTTT CASSPPNQPEAFF
TRBJ2-1 TRBV7-8 NA NA TGTGCCAGCAGCTTTACTTACGGGACGCACTCCTACAATGAGCAGTTCTTC CASSFTYGTHSYNEQFF
TRBJ1-5 TRBV12-3/TRBV12-4 NA many TGTGCCAGCAGGTACTCCTTCGGGGTTAATCAGCCCCAGCATTTT CASRYSFGVNQPQHF
TRBJ1-2 TRBV28 NA few TGTGCCAGCAGTTTCCAGAGCTTTGCCTATGGCTACACCTTC CASSFQSFAYGYTF
TRBJ2-5 TRBV20-1 NA NA TGCAGTGCGAGGTCCTCAACTGCTCAGGAGACCCAGTACTTC CSARSSTAQETQYF
TRBJ2-4 TRBV30 TRBD2 NA TGTGCCGGTTGGCGGGAGGAAAACATTCAGTACTTC CAGWREENIQYF
TRBJ2-1 TRBV12-3/TRBV12-4 TRBD2 NA TGTGCCAGCAGCGGGCCGGGACTAGCGGCCAGCTCCTACAATGAGCAGTTCTTC CASSGPGLAASSYNEQFF
TRBJ2-2 TRBV5-1 TRBD2 NA TGCGCCAGCAGCTTGGTCGAGCGGGAGCCCGGGGAGCTGTTTTTT CASSLVEREPGELFF
TRBJ2-7 TRBV3-1 NA few TGTGCCAGCAGCCCGGCGGACGGACCCTACGAGCAGTACTTC CASSPADGPYEQYF
TRBJ2-1 TRBV20-1 TRBD2 NA TGCAGTGCCCGTCCGGCGGGAGGGGACAATGAGCAGTTCTTC CSARPAGGDNEQFF
TRBJ2-7 TRBV11-2 TRBD2 few TGTGCCAGCAGCTTAGGACTAGCGGGAGGACGTCACTCCTACGAGCAGTACTTC CASSLGLAGGRHSYEQYF
TRBJ2-6 TRBV5-1 NA NA TGCGCCAGCAGCTTGGTAGGCAGCCAAAGCTCTGGGGCCAACGTCCTGACTTTC CASSLVGSQSSGANVLTF
TRBJ2-2 TRBV27 NA many TGTGCCAGCAGTCCACGGACAGAGAACACCGGGGAGCTGTTTTTT CASSPRTENTGELFF
TRBJ1-2 TRBV7-8 TRBD1 NA TGTGCCAGCAGCTTAGGAGGGGGCCTCCCGTCTTATGGCTACACCTTC CASSLGGGLPSYGYTF
TRBJ2-7 TRBV29-1 TRBD2 NA TGCAGCGCCAATGGACTAGCGGGAGCTTCCGAGCAGTACTTC CSANGLAGASEQYF
TRBJ1-5 TRBV9 NA NA TGTGCCAGCAGCGCTGAGGGCCAGGGCGGCCCCGATAGCAATCAGCCCCAGAATTTT CASSAEGQGGPDSNQPQNF
TRBJ1-5 TRBV5-5 NA NA TGTGCCAGCAGGACGGGACTAGACCGTTTGAGCAATCAGCCCCAGCATTTT CASRTGLDRLSNQPQHF
TRBJ2-1 TRBV11-1 NA NA TGTGCCAGCAGCTTCGAGGGGGGCGGGTACAATGAGCAGTTCTTC CASSFEGGGYNEQFF
TRBJ2-7 TRBV20-1 TRBD2 once TGCAGTGCTCCCAGGGTAGCTAGCGGGGTAGACTACGAGCAGTACTTC CSAPRVASGVDYEQYF
TRBJ2-3 TRBV7-9 NA NA TGTGCCAGCAACCGGGACACCACAGATACGCAGTATTTT CASNRDTTDTQYF
TRBJ2-3 TRBV28 TRBD2 many TGTGCCAGCAGTAGACTAGCGGTGGGCACAGATACGCAGTATTTT CASSRLAVGTDTQYF
TRBJ2-2 TRBV7-2 NA NA TGTGCCAGCAGCTTCGGCTTCAACACCGGGGAGCTGTTTTTT CASSFGFNTGELFF
TRBJ1-4 TRBV4-3 TRBD1 few TGCGCCAGCAGCCAAGATATTGGAGGGGGCGGTGAAAAACTGTTTTTT CASSQDIGGGGEKLFF
TRBJ1-5 TRBV18 NA many TGTGCCAGCTCACCGGGCCAAGATCAGCCCCAGCATTTT CASSPGQDQPQHF
TRBJ2-3 TRBV6-5 NA many TGTGCCAGCAGTTCCTTAGGGGGATACACAGATACGCAGTATTTT CASSSLGGYTDTQYF
TRBJ2-2 TRBV7-6 TRBD2 NA TGTGCCAGCAGCCTCCGCTCTAGCGGGAATTTCAGGGAGCTGTTTTTT CASSLRSSGNFRELFF
TRBJ2-1 TRBV5-1 NA few TGCGCCAGCAGCCCTGACGGGACTCAGCAGTTCTTC CASSPDGTQQFF
TRBJ1-1 TRBV27 NA many TGTGCCAGCAGTTTATCAACGAACACTGAAGCTTTCTTT CASSLSTNTEAFF
TRBJ2-3 TRBV5-1 NA few TGCGCCAGCAGCTTACGACAGACTAGCACAGATACGCAGTATTTT CASSLRQTSTDTQYF